The 16 T cell receptor beta chains given below trace back to one sample, sequenced in a study of blood T cell repertoires in COVID-19. Only in-frame clones appear in the TCRdb table, and some are missing; sequencing was by immunoSEQ multiplex PCR. Of around 76,000 clones listed, around nine tenths are singletons. The sequenced sample was peripheral blood. The receptors originated from a man aged 60-69 years with acute or convalescent COVID-19.

The V and J genes are TRBV27 and TRBJ2-7, with 7 bases identical to TRBD1. The V gene end was trimmed by 2 bases and the J gene end by 1 base; junction bases not matched to a gene: 8. Looked up from germline, CDR1 is MNHEY and CDR2 is SMNVEV (reference sequence). CDR3 length: 16 amino acids. This chain's CDR3 is CASSLRGQGLSYEQYF. Here the CDR3 DNA reads TGTGCCAGCAGTTTAAGGGGGCAGGGGCTTTCCTACGAGCAGTACTTC.

V gene TRBV7-8 combines with J gene TRBJ2-3; 7 nucleotides agree with TRBD2. The germline V gene has CDR1 SGHVS and CDR2 FQNEAQ. The CDR3 has 14 residues. The V gene end was trimmed by 5 bases and the J gene end by 3 bases; junction bases not matched to a gene: 5. CDR3 nucleotide sequence: TGTGCCAGCAGCCCGCGGGGGAGGACAGATACGCAGTATTTT. It translates to CASSPRGRTDTQYF. The variable domain in full, with the rest retrieved from reference TRBV7-8 and TRBJ2-3, is GAGVSQSPRYKVAKRGQDVALRCDPISGHVSLFWYQQALGQGPEFLTYFQNEAQLDKSGLPSDRFFAERPEGSVSTLKIQRTQQEDSAVYLCASSPRGRTDTQYFGPGTRLTVL.

V usage is TRBV28 and J usage is TRBJ2-7, with 11 bases matching TRBD2. Per germline, CDR1 MDHEN and CDR2 SYDVKM. The CDR3 has 17 residues. Losses at the gene ends were 2 bases for V and 0 bases for J; bases not matched to a gene: 6. The CDR3 nucleotides read TGTGCCAGCAGTTTAACGGGACTAGCGGACAGCTCCTACGAGCAGTACTTC. It specifies CASSLTGLADSSYEQYF.

The gene calls are TRBV5-1 and TRBJ2-2; D unresolved. Germline V CDR1 and CDR2: SGHRS, YFSETQ. The CDR3 contains 12 residues. V lost 4 bases to trimming and J lost 7 bases, with 8 bases between them. The CDR3 sequence is CASSKQVGELFF. The CDR3 bases are TGCGCCAGCAGCAAGCAGGTCGGGGAGCTGTTTTTT.

This sequence joins TRBV6-5 and TRBJ2-7; 9 bases map to TRBD1. There are 16 residues in the CDR3. J lost 0 bases, V lost 4 bases, and 7 bases had no gene match. Germline V gene sequence: CDR1 MNHEY, CDR2 SVGAGI. As DNA, the CDR3 is TGTGCCAGCAGTTCCTGGGGGACAGGGAACTCCTACGAGCAGTACTTC. Translating it yields CASSSWGTGNSYEQYF.

This chain uses TRBV11-2 with TRBJ2-4; TRBD2 matches 7 bases. This CDR3 comprises 18 residues. V gave up 6 bases and J gave up 1 base; unmatched junction bases: 15. Germline CDR1 reads SGHAT; CDR2 reads FQNNGV. The CDR3 here is CASSYSIMSGMAKNIQYF. The DNA for the CDR3 is TGTGCCAGCAGTTATTCAATCATGAGCGGGATGGCCAAAAACATTCAGTACTTC.

The V call is TRBV6-5, the J call TRBJ1-1; D is perhaps TRBD1 (6 bases). CDR3 length: 14 residues. V gave up 7 bases and J gave up 11 bases, with 23 bases separating them. CDR1 is MNHEY and CDR2 is SVGAGI in the germline V gene. CDR3 sequence (DNA): TGTGCCAGCACCCAGTCCCCAGGGGAAAACGGGGCTTTCTTT. Its translation is CASTQSPGENGAFF.

V usage is TRBV5-1 and J usage is TRBJ1-1; the D gene is possibly TRBD1 (6 bases). This CDR3 region has 16 residues. Trimming removed 0 bases at V and 5 bases at J, with 17 bases between. CDR1 SGHRS and CDR2 YFSETQ come from the germline V gene. This CDR3 is CASSLVPTGSNTEAFF. Here the CDR3 DNA reads TGCGCCAGCAGCTTGGTCCCGACAGGCAGTAATACTGAAGCTTTCTTT.

The gene calls are TRBV30 and TRBJ2-5; TRBD2 aligns across 8 bases. CDR1 and CDR2 (germline): GTSNPN, SVGIG (reference sequence). The CDR3 length is 16 residues. Trimming took 2 bases from V and 5 from J; bases not matched to a gene: 13. CDR3 in DNA: TGTGCCTGGAGTCCCCTACGGGCGGGGGGTGGTGAGACCCAGTACTTC. Its protein product is CAWSPLRAGGGETQYF.

V and J are TRBV6-6 and TRBJ2-5; 10 bases are shared with TRBD2. Germline CDR1 is MNHNY and CDR2 is SVGAGI (reference sequence). This CDR3 region has 15 residues. V dropped 3 bases and J dropped 5; count of bases not matched to a gene: 6. CDR3 coding DNA: TGTGCCAGCAGTTATGGTGCTAGCGGGAGTGAGACCCAGTACTTC. As protein: CASSYGASGSETQYF.

The chain couples TRBV24-1 to TRBJ1-5; D gene uncertain. Germline V gives CDR1 KGHDR, CDR2 SFDVKD. V was shortened by 0 bases and J by 4 bases, with 15 bases between the two germline ends. The CDR3 consists of 17 residues. The CDR3 reads CATSDLHWNMRNQPQHF. The CDR3 bases are TGTGCCACCAGTGATTTGCATTGGAATATGAGGAATCAGCCCCAGCATTTT.

The chain uses TRBV7-9 and TRBJ2-2; 7 bases fit TRBD1. Trimming cost V 5 bases and J 5 bases; bases outside gene matches: 11. Germline V lookup: CDR1 SEHNR, CDR2 FQNEAQ (reference sequence). There are 16 residues in the CDR3. For the CDR3, the DNA is TGTGCCAGCAGCCAAACGATCACAGGGGTTACCGGGGAGCTGTTTTTT. Residues: CASSQTITGVTGELFF.

The chain joins TRBV14 to TRBJ2-2; 10 nucleotides align to TRBD1. V gave up 4 bases and J gave up 4 bases; unmatched junction bases: 9. Germline V gives CDR1 SGHDN, CDR2 FVKESK. The CDR3 spans 17 residues. CDR3 loop: CASSLPSGQGFTGELFF. CDR3 bases: TGTGCCAGCAGCCTCCCATCGGGACAGGGGTTCACCGGGGAGCTGTTTTTT.

This clone appeared a single time. V gene TRBV15 combines with J gene TRBJ1-5, with 7 positions matching TRBD1. This CDR3 contains 16 residues. CDR1 and CDR2 from the germline V gene are LNHNV and YYDKDF (reference sequence). V lost 2 bases to trimming and J lost 7 bases; unmatched junction nucleotides: 11. CDR3 coding DNA: TGTGCCACCAGCAGATACTTAGGGCAGGGGGGACAGCCCCAGCATTTT. Encoded protein: CATSRYLGQGGQPQHF. The complete variable domain, with remaining parts taken from reference TRBV15 and TRBJ1-5, reads DAMVIQNPRYQVTQFGKPVTLSCSQTLNHNVMYWYQQKSSQAPKLLFHYYDKDFNNEADTPDNFQSRRPNTSFCFLDIRSPGLGDTAMYLCATSRYLGQGGQPQHFGDGTRLSIL.

This clone was observed a single time. This chain links TRBV30 with TRBJ1-1; a possible D gene is TRBD1 (5 bases). CDR1 and CDR2 from the germline V gene are GTSNPN and SVGIG (reference sequence). V lost 4 bases to trimming and J lost 1 base, with 7 bases between them. The CDR3 runs 12 residues. In DNA form, the CDR3 reads TGTGCCTGGACCGACAGGAACACTGAAGCTTTCTTT. Translating it yields CAWTDRNTEAFF.

The chain employs TRBV3-1 (or the pseudogene TRBV3-2) and TRBJ2-2; 10 bases are a match to TRBD2. Germline-derived CDR1 and CDR2 are LGHDT and YNNKEL (reference sequence). J gave up 4 bases and V 7 bases, and 12 bases lay outside the gene matches. The length of the CDR3 is 17 residues. CDR3 loop: CASKNQAGGPGTGELFF. CDR3 DNA sequence: TGTGCCAGCAAAAACCAAGCGGGAGGGCCCGGCACCGGGGAGCTGTTTTTT.